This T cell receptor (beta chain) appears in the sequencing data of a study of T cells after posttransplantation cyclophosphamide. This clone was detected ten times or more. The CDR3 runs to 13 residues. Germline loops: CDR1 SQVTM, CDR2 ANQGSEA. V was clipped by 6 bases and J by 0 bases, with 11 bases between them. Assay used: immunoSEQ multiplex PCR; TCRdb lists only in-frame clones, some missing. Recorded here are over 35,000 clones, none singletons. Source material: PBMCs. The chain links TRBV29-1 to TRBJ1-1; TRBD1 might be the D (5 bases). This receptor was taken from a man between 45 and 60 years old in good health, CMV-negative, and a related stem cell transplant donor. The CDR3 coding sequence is TGCAGCGTCTCAGGGCTATTGAACACTGAAGCTTTCTTT. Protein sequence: CSVSGLLNTEAFF.